The 27 T cell receptor beta chains presented below share a single source sample, sequenced in a study of blood T cell repertoires in COVID-19. Repertoires were generated with immunoSEQ multiplex PCR, while TCRdb's copy carries only in-frame clones and drops some. Among some 57,000 clones listed, 86% were seen once. Sample: peripheral blood. The receptors were gathered from a woman aged 80 or older with acute or convalescent COVID-19.

This clone was seen only a few times. The genes are TRBV30 and TRBJ1-6; possible D gene TRBD1, 5 bases. Germline V gene data show CDR1 as GTSNPN and CDR2 as SVGIG (reference sequence). The CDR3 is made up of 15 amino acids. The V gene lost 0 bases and the J gene lost 6 bases, with 12 bases spanning the gap. In nucleotides, the CDR3 is TGTGCCTGGAGTGTAGGGGCCTACCTTAATTCACCCCTCCACTTT. Translated, it gives CAWSVGAYLNSPLHF.

The rearrangement links TRBV28 to TRBJ1-2; possible D gene TRBD1, 5 bases. The germline V gene encodes CDR1 MDHEN and CDR2 SYDVKM. This CDR3 has 13 amino acids. V was shortened by 2 bases and J by 4 bases, with 8 bases between the two germline ends. The chain's CDR3 is CASSLRGAYGYTF. The CDR3 region has the DNA TGTGCCAGCAGTTTAAGGGGTGCCTATGGCTACACCTTC.

The chain couples TRBV4-2 to TRBJ2-5; D not resolved. The germline V gene encodes CDR1 LGHNA and CDR2 YNFKEQ. CDR3 length: 15 amino acids. V lost 0 bases to trimming and J lost 6 bases, with 14 bases between them. CDR3 nucleotides: TGTGCCAGCAGCCAAGATCTTGAACTAACCAAGACCCAGTACTTC. Translating gives CASSQDLELTKTQYF.

The chain uses TRBV10-1 and TRBJ1-1, with unresolved D. Trimming removed 5 bases from V and 8 bases from J, with 18 bases in between. Germline values: CDR1 WNHNN, CDR2 SYGVQD (reference sequence). The CDR3 has 14 amino acids. CDR3 nucleotides: TGCGCCAGCAGTTTCGGACGGGGAACACGCGAAGCTTTCTTT. Residues: CASSFGRGTREAFF.

Relative to its sample, this clone is medium-sized (0.01 to 0.1%). The V and J genes are TRBV2 and TRBJ2-7, with D possibly matching TRBD1 (5 bases). Germline-derived CDR1 and CDR2 are SNHLY and FYNNEI. Trimming cost V 0 bases and J 8 bases, with 11 bases left between them. The CDR3 is 13 amino acids. CDR3 bases: TGTGCCAGCAGTGAAGCGCCGCAGGGAAAGCAGTACGTC. It specifies CASSEAPQGKQYV.

This clone was recorded once. The chain uses TRBV5-4 and TRBJ2-2; 8 positions agree with TRBD1. The germline V gene encodes CDR1 SGHNT and CDR2 YYREEE (reference sequence). The CDR3 sequence is 16 residues long. The junction had 9 bases not matched to a gene; V was cut back by 0 bases and J by 8 bases. CDR3 amino acids: CASSLGGQGAAGELFF. CDR3 nucleotides: TGTGCCAGCAGCTTGGGCGGACAGGGTGCAGCGGGGGAGCTGTTTTTT.

This clone was detected only once. The V call is TRBV10-3, the J call TRBJ1-1; D is possibly TRBD1 (5 bases). This CDR3 is built from 13 residues. Germline V gives CDR1 ENHRY, CDR2 SYGVKD. Trimming removed 2 bases at V and 1 base at J, with 5 bases between. CDR3 DNA: TGTGCCATCAGTGAGAGGGGGAACACTGAAGCTTTCTTT. It codes for CAISERGNTEAFF.

V and J are TRBV11-3 and TRBJ2-5; D may be TRBD1 (5 bases). CDR3 length: 14 residues. With 3 bases removed from V and 3 bases from J, the gap between germline ends came to 11 bases. Germline CDR1 SGHNT, CDR2 YENEEA. The CDR3 bases are TGTGCCAGCAGCTTGCGGCAGGGCGAAGAGACCCAGTACTTC. Encoded protein: CASSLRQGEETQYF. The variable domain in full, completed from reference TRBV11-3 and TRBJ2-5, reads EAGVVQSPRYKIIEKKQPVAFWCNPISGHNTLYWYLQNLGQGPELLIRYENEEAVDDSQLPKDRFSAERLKGVDSTLKIQPAELGDSAVYLCASSLRQGEETQYFGPGTRLLVL.

The gene calls are TRBV3-1 (or the pseudogene TRBV3-2) and TRBJ2-2; TRBD2 aligns across 11 bases. With 0 bases clipped from V and 8 bases from J, the junction kept 8 bases outside the gene matches. Per the germline V gene, CDR1 is LGHDT and CDR2 is YNNKEL (reference sequence). The CDR3 contains 17 residues. CDR3 bases: TGTGCCAGCAGCCAAGAAACGGCTAGCGGGAGGACTGGGGAGCTGTTTTTT. Its translation is CASSQETASGRTGELFF.

The chain couples TRBV5-4 to TRBJ1-1; a possible D gene is TRBD1 (6 bases). The CDR3 length is 15 residues. The germline gives CDR1 SGHNT, CDR2 YYREEE (reference sequence). Trimming stripped 4 bases from V and 5 bases from J, with 18 bases between. The CDR3 coding sequence is TGTGCCAGCAGCCTGGCGGGCGGGGGCGGAACTGAAGCTTTCTTT. It specifies CASSLAGGGGTEAFF.

This sequence joins TRBV9 and TRBJ2-1, with D possibly TRBD2 on 6 matching bases. Per germline, CDR1 SGDLS and CDR2 YYNGEE. Trimming removed 6 bases at V and 11 bases at J, with 18 bases between. This CDR3 has 13 residues. The CDR3 DNA follows: TGTGCCAGCACCCTGGGGACTTCACCTCAGCAGTTCTTC. Translating it yields CASTLGTSPQQFF.

This clone was counted once. The genes are TRBV5-1 and TRBJ2-1; D not resolved. V was clipped by 0 bases and J by 5 bases, with 6 bases between them. The CDR3 has 13 residues. Per germline, CDR1 SGHRS and CDR2 YFSETQ. This CDR3 is CASSLDVDNEQFF. The CDR3 DNA reads as TGCGCCAGCAGCTTGGACGTAGACAATGAGCAGTTCTTC.

This clone occurred once. The V and J genes are TRBV9 and TRBJ2-1; D ambiguous. Trimming left V 0 bases short and J 0 bases short, with 7 bases between. The V gene's germline CDR1 is SGDLS and CDR2 YYNGEE. This CDR3 has 15 residues. This CDR3 is CASSVGWSSYNEQFF. The CDR3 DNA reads TGTGCCAGCAGCGTAGGATGGAGCTCCTACAATGAGCAGTTCTTC.

The CDR3 sequence: CASRPTGNQPQHF. CDR3 nucleotide sequence: TGTGCCAGCAGGCCGACAGGGAATCAGCCCCAGCATTTT. The chain combines TRBV6-5 with TRBJ1-5, with 7 bases that match TRBD1. Trimming at V came to 6 bases and at J to 4 bases, leaving 3 bases not matched to a gene. CDR1 is MNHEY, CDR2 SVGAGI, per germline. There are 13 residues in the CDR3.

V and J are TRBV5-1 and TRBJ1-4; 8 nucleotides match TRBD1. The CDR3 consists of 16 residues. Germline values: CDR1 SGHRS, CDR2 YFSETQ. V was clipped by 3 bases and J by 0 bases; unmatched bases: 4. CDR3 loop: CASSSGQVATNEKLFF. The CDR3 bases are TGCGCCAGCAGCTCGGGACAGGTCGCAACTAATGAAAAACTGTTTTTT. Combining the CDR3 with reference TRBV5-1 and TRBJ1-4 gives the whole variable domain KAGVTQTPRYLIKTRGQQVTLSCSPISGHRSVSWYQQTPGQGLQFLFEYFSETQRNKGNFPGRFSGRQFSNSRSEMNVSTLELGDSALYLCASSSGQVATNEKLFFGSGTQLSVL.

This clone appeared a single time. The chain uses TRBV15 and TRBJ2-2, with D possibly TRBD1 on 6 matching bases. Germline V lookup: CDR1 LNHNV, CDR2 YYDKDF (reference sequence). CDR3 size: 14 residues. V shed 5 bases and J shed 6 bases, with 13 bases lying between them. The CDR3 nucleotides read TGTGCCACCAGCGAACAGGGAAAGGCCGGGGAGCTGTTTTTT. Residues: CATSEQGKAGELFF.

The V gene is TRBV7-3, the J gene TRBJ2-7; 8 bases fit TRBD1. V shed 2 bases and J 10 bases; nucleotides not matched to a gene: 7. This CDR3 region has 13 residues. The germline V gene encodes CDR1 SGHTA and CDR2 FQGTGA. CDR3 sequence: CASSLGGTGPQYF. CDR3 bases: TGTGCCAGCAGCTTAGGAGGGACAGGCCCTCAGTACTTC.

This chain connects TRBV19 to TRBJ1-1, with a weak D call TRBD1 (5 bases). The germline V and J ends were trimmed by 1 base and 0 bases, with 9 bases remaining between them. The germline V gene encodes CDR1 LNHDA and CDR2 SQIVND (reference sequence). The CDR3 contains 15 residues. The CDR3 protein is CASSIAARVNTEAFF. In nucleotides, the CDR3 is TGTGCCAGTAGTATAGCCGCCAGGGTGAACACTGAAGCTTTCTTT. Together with reference TRBV19 and TRBJ1-1, the CDR3 gives the full variable domain: DGGITQSPKYLFRKEGQNVTLSCEQNLNHDAMYWYRQDPGQGLRLIYYSQIVNDFQKGDIAEGYSVSREKKESFPLTVTSAQKNPTAFYLCASSIAARVNTEAFFGQGTRLTVV.

V and J are TRBV12-3 or TRBV12-4 and TRBJ1-2; 8 bases fit TRBD1. CDR3 length equals 13 residues. Germline trimming cut 3 bases from V and 8 bases from J; bases unmatched to any gene: 5. This chain's CDR3 is CASSFQGARGYTF. CDR3 bases: TGTGCCAGCAGTTTCCAGGGGGCGCGAGGCTACACCTTC.

The chain joins TRBV5-6 to TRBJ1-1, with unresolved D. V was shortened by 2 bases and J by 1 base, with 6 bases between the two germline ends. This CDR3 comprises 13 residues. CDR1 SGHDT and CDR2 YYEEEE come from the germline V gene. DNA of the CDR3: TGTGCCAGCAGCTTTGGCAGGAACACTGAAGCTTTCTTT. The encoded protein is CASSFGRNTEAFF.

The gene calls are TRBV6-4 and TRBJ1-4; no firm D call. V shed 2 bases and J shed 5 bases, with 18 bases lying between them. The germline gives CDR1 MRHNA, CDR2 SNTAGT. The CDR3 is 17 amino acids. CDR3 in amino acids: CASSDVPWSQSNEKLFF. In DNA form, the CDR3 reads TGTGCCAGCAGTGACGTGCCCTGGAGTCAGTCAAATGAAAAACTGTTTTTT.

This clone was seen more than once but under ten times. The V call is TRBV19, the J call TRBJ1-4; D is unresolved. There are 12 residues in the CDR3. Per the germline V gene, CDR1 is LNHDA and CDR2 is SQIVND (reference sequence). With 5 bases removed from V and 8 bases from J, the gap between germline ends came to 9 bases. As DNA, the CDR3 is TGTGCCAGTAGTGGTCCAGGCGAAAAACTGTTTTTT. Its translation: CASSGPGEKLFF. Full variable domain (outside the CDR3, taken from reference TRBV19 and TRBJ1-4): DGGITQSPKYLFRKEGQNVTLSCEQNLNHDAMYWYRQDPGQGLRLIYYSQIVNDFQKGDIAEGYSVSREKKESFPLTVTSAQKNPTAFYLCASSGPGEKLFFGSGTQLSVL.

This chain uses TRBV7-2 with TRBJ2-1, with 10 bases identical to TRBD2. Per the germline V gene, CDR1 is SGHTA and CDR2 is FQGNSA. The junction had 5 bases not matched to a gene; V was cut back by 3 bases and J by 6 bases. The CDR3 loop spans 15 amino acids. The CDR3 nucleotides are TGTGCCAGCAGCTTCACTAGCGGGACTATCAATGAGCAGTTCTTC. It encodes CASSFTSGTINEQFF.

V usage is TRBV28 and J usage is TRBJ2-7, with D unresolved. Trimming took off 7 bases at V and 0 bases at J, with 13 bases between the two ends. The CDR3 covers 14 residues. Germline values: CDR1 MDHEN, CDR2 SYDVKM. The CDR3 bases are TGTGCCAGCACCCCTGATAGGAGCTCCTACGAGCAGTACTTC. As protein: CASTPDRSSYEQYF.

The rearrangement links TRBV7-9 to TRBJ1-4; the D gene is possibly TRBD1 (6 bases). Trimming pared 1 base from V and 0 bases from J, leaving 15 bases between. This CDR3 contains 18 residues. Germline loops: CDR1 SEHNR, CDR2 FQNEAQ (reference sequence). The CDR3 nucleotides read TGTGCCAGCAGCTTAGAGTTTTTTGGGGGCGCAACTAATGAAAAACTGTTTTTT. This gives the protein CASSLEFFGGATNEKLFF.

The V and J genes are TRBV12-3 or TRBV12-4 and TRBJ2-1; D may be TRBD2 (6 bases). V was cut by 3 bases and J by 9 bases, with 12 bases left in between. This CDR3 contains 13 residues. CDR3 sequence reads: CASSFETRGEQFF. In DNA form, the CDR3 reads TGTGCCAGCAGTTTCGAGACTAGGGGTGAGCAGTTCTTC.

The V and J genes are TRBV27 and TRBJ1-2; tentative D call: TRBD1 (6 bases). CDR1 MNHEY and CDR2 SMNVEV come from the germline V gene (reference sequence). The V end was cut by 5 bases, the J end by 3 bases, with 13 bases between. CDR3 length: 14 residues. The CDR3 region is CASSGGRGDYGYTF. CDR3 coding DNA: TGTGCCAGCAGTGGGGGGCGGGGGGACTATGGCTACACCTTC.